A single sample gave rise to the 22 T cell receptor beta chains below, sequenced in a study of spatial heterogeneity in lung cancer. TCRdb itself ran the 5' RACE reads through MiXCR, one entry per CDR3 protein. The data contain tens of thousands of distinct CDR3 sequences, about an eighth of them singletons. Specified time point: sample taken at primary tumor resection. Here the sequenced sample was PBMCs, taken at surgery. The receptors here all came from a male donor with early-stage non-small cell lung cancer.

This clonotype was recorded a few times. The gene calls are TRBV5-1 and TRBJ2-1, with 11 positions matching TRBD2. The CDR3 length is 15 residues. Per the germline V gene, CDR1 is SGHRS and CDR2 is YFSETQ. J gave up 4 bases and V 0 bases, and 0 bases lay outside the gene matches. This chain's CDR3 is CASSLGLAGYNEQFF. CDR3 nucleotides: TGCGCCAGCAGCTTGGGACTAGCGGGATACAATGAGCAGTTCTTC.

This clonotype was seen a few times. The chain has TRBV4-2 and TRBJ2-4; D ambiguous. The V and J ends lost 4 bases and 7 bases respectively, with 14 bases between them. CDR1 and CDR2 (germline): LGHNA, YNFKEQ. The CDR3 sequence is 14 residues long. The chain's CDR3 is CASSLSGLQNIQYF. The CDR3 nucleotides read TGTGCCAGCAGCCTCTCCGGGCTTCAGAACATTCAGTACTTC.

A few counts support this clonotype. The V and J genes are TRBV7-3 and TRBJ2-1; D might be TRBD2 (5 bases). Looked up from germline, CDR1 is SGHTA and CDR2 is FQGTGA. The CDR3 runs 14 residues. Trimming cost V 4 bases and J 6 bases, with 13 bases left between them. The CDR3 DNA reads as TGTGCCAGCAGCTACGGAGGTGGTCTCAATGAGCAGTTCTTC. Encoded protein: CASSYGGGLNEQFF.

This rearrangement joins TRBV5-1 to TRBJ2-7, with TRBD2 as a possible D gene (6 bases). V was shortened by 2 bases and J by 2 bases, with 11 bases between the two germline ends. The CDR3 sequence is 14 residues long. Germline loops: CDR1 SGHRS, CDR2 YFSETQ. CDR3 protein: CASSFYGGAYEQYF. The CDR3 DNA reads TGCGCCAGCAGCTTTTACGGGGGAGCCTACGAGCAGTACTTC. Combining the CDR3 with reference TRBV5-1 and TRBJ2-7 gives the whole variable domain KAGVTQTPRYLIKTRGQQVTLSCSPISGHRSVSWYQQTPGQGLQFLFEYFSETQRNKGNFPGRFSGRQFSNSRSEMNVSTLELGDSALYLCASSFYGGAYEQYFGPGTRLTVT.

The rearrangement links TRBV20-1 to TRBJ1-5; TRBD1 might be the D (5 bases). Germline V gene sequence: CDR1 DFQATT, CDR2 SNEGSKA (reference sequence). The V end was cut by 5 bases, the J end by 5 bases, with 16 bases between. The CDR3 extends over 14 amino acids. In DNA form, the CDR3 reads TGCAGTGCTCACCCTTTGACAGATGATCAGCCCCAGCATTTT. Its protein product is CSAHPLTDDQPQHF.

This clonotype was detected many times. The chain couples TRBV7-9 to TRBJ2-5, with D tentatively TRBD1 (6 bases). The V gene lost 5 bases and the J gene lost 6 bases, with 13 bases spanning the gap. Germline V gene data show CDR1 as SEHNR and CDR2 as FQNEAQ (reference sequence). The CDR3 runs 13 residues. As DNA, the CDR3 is TGTGCCAGCAGCCCAGGACAGAGGCAGACCCAGTACTTC. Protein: CASSPGQRQTQYF. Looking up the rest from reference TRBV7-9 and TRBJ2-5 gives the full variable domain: DTGVSQNPRHKITKRGQNVTFRCDPISEHNRLYWYRQTLGQGPEFLTYFQNEAQLEKSRLLSDRFSAERPKGSFSTLEIQRTEQGDSAMYLCASSPGQRQTQYFGPGTRLLVL.

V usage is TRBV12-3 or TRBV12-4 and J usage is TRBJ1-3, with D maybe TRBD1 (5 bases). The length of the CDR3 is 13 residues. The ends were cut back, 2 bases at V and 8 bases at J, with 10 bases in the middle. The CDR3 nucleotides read TGTGCCAGCAGTTTAAACAGGCGGGACACCATATATTTT. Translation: CASSLNRRDTIYF.

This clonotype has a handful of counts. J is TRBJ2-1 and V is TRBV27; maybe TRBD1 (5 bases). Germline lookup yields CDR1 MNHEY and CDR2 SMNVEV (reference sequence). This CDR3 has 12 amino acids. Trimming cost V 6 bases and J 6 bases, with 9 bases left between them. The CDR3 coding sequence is TGTGCCAGCAGGACAGCTAGCAATGAGCAGTTCTTC. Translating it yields CASRTASNEQFF.

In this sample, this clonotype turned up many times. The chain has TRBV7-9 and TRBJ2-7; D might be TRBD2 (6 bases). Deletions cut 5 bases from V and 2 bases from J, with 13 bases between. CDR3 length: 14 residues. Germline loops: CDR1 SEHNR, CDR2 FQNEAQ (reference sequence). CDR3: CASSPLAITYEQYF. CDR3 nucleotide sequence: TGTGCCAGCAGCCCTCTAGCGATAACCTACGAGCAGTACTTC.

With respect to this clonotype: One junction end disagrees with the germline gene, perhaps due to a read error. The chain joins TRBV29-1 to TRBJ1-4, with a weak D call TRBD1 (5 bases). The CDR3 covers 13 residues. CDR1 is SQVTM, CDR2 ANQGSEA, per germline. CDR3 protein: CSPRGRDPRSIRF. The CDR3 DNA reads TGCAGCCCAAGAGGCAGGGACCCCAGGAGTATACGTTTT.

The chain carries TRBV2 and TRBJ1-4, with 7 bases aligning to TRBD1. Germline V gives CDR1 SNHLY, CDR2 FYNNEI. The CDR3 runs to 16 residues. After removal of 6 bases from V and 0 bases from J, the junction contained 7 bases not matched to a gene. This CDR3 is CASRGTVPATNEKLFF. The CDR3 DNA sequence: TGTGCCAGCAGGGGGACAGTGCCCGCAACTAATGAAAAACTGTTTTTT.

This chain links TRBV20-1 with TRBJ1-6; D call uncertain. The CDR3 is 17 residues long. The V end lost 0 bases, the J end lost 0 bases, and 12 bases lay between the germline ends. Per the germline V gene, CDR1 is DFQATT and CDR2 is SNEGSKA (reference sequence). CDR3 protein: CSARDDRRSSYNSPLHF. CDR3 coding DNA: TGCAGTGCTAGAGACGATCGACGGAGCTCCTATAATTCACCCCTCCACTTT.

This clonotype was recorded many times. In DNA form, the CDR3 reads TGTGCCAGCAGTGTTGACCTAGCCCAAGAGACCCAGTACTTC. It codes for CASSVDLAQETQYF. This rearrangement joins TRBV2 to TRBJ2-5; TRBD2 is a possible D gene (5 bases). Germline CDR1 is SNHLY and CDR2 is FYNNEI. The V and J ends lost 4 bases and 1 base respectively, with 10 bases between them. The length of the CDR3 is 14 residues. Drawing the rest from reference TRBV2 and TRBJ2-5, the complete variable domain is EPEVTQTPSHQVTQMGQEVILRCVPISNHLYFYWYRQILGQKVEFLVSFYNNEISEKSEIFDDQFSVERPDGSNFTLKIRSTKLEDSAMYFCASSVDLAQETQYFGPGTRLLVL.

The CDR3 region has the DNA TGTGCCAGCAGTCCTCGATATGTCTATGGCTACACCTTC. This gives the protein CASSPRYVYGYTF. This chain joins TRBV6-2 or TRBV6-3 and TRBJ1-2; D uncertain. Trimming left V 5 bases short and J 4 bases short, with 11 bases between. This CDR3 comprises 13 residues. Germline V gene sequence: CDR1 MNHEY, CDR2 SVGEGT.

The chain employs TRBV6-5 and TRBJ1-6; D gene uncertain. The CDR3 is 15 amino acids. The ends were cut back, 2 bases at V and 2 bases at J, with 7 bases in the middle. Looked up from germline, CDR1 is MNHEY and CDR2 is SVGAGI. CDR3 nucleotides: TGTGCCAGCAGTTACGAAACCCCCTATAATTCACCCCTCCACTTT. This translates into CASSYETPYNSPLHF.

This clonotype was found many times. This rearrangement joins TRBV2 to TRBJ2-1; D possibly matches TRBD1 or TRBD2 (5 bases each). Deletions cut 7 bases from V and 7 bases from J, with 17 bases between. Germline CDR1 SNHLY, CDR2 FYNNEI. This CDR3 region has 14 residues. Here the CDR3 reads CASNRPGTENEQFF. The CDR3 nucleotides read TGTGCCAGCAACCGTCCCGGGACGGAAAATGAGCAGTTCTTC. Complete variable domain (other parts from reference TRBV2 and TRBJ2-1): EPEVTQTPSHQVTQMGQEVILRCVPISNHLYFYWYRQILGQKVEFLVSFYNNEISEKSEIFDDQFSVERPDGSNFTLKIRSTKLEDSAMYFCASNRPGTENEQFFGPGTRLTVL.

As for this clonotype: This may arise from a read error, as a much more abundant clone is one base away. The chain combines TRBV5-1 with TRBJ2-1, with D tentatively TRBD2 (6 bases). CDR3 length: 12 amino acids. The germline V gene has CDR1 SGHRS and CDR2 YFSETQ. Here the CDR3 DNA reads TGCGCCAGCAGCTCTTACGGGGAGGAGCAGATCTTC. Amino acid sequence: CASSSYGEEQIF.

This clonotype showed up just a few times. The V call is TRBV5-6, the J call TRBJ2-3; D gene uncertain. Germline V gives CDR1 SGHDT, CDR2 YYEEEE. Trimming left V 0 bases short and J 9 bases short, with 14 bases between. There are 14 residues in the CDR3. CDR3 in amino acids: CASSLGTSGSTQYF. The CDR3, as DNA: TGTGCCAGCAGCTTGGGTACCTCCGGCAGCACGCAGTATTTT.

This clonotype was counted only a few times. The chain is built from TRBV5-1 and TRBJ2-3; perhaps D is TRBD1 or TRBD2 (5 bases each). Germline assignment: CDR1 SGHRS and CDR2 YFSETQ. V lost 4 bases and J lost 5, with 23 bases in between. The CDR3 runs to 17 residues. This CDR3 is CASSPTGGSSVLDTQYF. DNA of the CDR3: TGCGCCAGCAGCCCCACTGGGGGTAGCTCGGTTTTAGATACGCAGTATTTT.

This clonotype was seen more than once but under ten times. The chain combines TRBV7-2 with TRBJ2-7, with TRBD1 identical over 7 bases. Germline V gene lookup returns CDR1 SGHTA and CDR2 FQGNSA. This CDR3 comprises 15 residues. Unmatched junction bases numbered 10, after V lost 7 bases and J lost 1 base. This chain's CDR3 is CASTPMGQLSYEQYF. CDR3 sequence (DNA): TGTGCCAGCACCCCAATGGGACAGTTGTCCTACGAGCAGTACTTC.

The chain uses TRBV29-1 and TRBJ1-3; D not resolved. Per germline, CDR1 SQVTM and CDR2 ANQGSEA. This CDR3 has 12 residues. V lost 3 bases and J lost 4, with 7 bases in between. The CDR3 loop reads CSVESRGNTIYF. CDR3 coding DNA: TGCAGCGTTGAGTCTCGAGGAAACACCATATATTTT. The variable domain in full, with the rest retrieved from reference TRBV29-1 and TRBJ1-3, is SAVISQKPSRDICQRGTSLTIQCQVDSQVTMMFWYRQQPGQSLTLIATANQGSEATYESGFVIDKFPISRPNLTFSTLTVSNMSPEDSSIYLCSVESRGNTIYFGEGSWLTVV.

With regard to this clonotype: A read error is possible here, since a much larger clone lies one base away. Here the CDR3 reads CASLPPLADTGELFF. CDR3 sequence (DNA): TGTGCCAGCTTACCACCACTAGCCGACACCGGGGAGCTGTTTTTT. The chain links TRBV18 to TRBJ2-2; perhaps TRBD2 as D (6 bases). This CDR3 region has 15 residues. The germline V gene encodes CDR1 KGHSH and CDR2 LQKENI.